The 18 T cell receptor beta chains below all came from one sample that was sequenced in a study of response to subunit inactivated influenza vaccine. MiXCR, run by TCRdb on the RT-PCR reads, gives a single entry per CDR3 protein. The sample lists hundreds of thousands of distinct CDR3 sequences; under 9% were seen once. The source was PBMCs from blood, collected approximately 25 months after vaccination. These receptors originate from a man aged 45 to 75 who received an inactivated influenza vaccine.

This clonotype came up many times. The rearrangement joins TRBV24-1 to TRBJ2-1; 8 bases match TRBD2. CDR3 length equals 15 residues. J was trimmed by 6 bases and V by 6 bases; bases with no gene match: 9. CDR1 KGHDR and CDR2 SFDVKD come from the germline V gene. The CDR3 sequence is CATSPGTSLGNEQFF. The CDR3 DNA reads TGTGCCACCAGTCCCGGGACTAGTCTTGGCAATGAGCAGTTCTTC.

This clonotype was picked up many times. The V call is TRBV6-5, the J call TRBJ1-4, with TRBD1 identical over 9 bases. CDR1 and CDR2 (germline): MNHEY, SVGAGI. V gave up 2 bases and J gave up 3 bases; unmatched junction bases: 7. The CDR3 runs 17 residues. The DNA of the CDR3 is TGTGCCAGCAGTTACCAGGGACAGGGATTTGCTAATGAAAAACTGTTTTTT. Translating it yields CASSYQGQGFANEKLFF.

This clonotype was seen more than once but under ten times. The V gene is TRBV6-1, the J gene TRBJ1-4, with 8 bases matching TRBD1. The germline gives CDR1 MNHNS, CDR2 SASEGT. The CDR3 length is 15 residues. Losses at the gene ends were 6 bases for V and 3 bases for J; bases not matched to a gene: 6. The CDR3 nucleotides are TGTGCCAGCAGCCGCGACAGGGGCTCTAATGAAAAACTGTTTTTT. The encoded protein is CASSRDRGSNEKLFF.

This clonotype was seen more than once but under ten times. The rearrangement links TRBV6-5 to TRBJ1-1, with 7 bases identical to TRBD1. The CDR3 totals 18 residues. The V and J ends lost 2 bases and 3 bases, in that order; junction bases with no gene match: 15. Germline V gives CDR1 MNHEY, CDR2 SVGAGI. The CDR3 bases are TGTGCCAGCAGTTACGAAGTCAGAGGGGGCGCGGGGTACACTGAAGCTTTCTTT. This gives the protein CASSYEVRGGAGYTEAFF.

The table lists this clonotype with a few counts. The chain joins TRBV12-3 or TRBV12-4 to TRBJ2-1; TRBD2 agrees at 8 bases. The CDR3 sequence is 13 residues long. Losses at the gene ends were 6 bases for V and 10 bases for J; bases not matched to a gene: 8. CDR3: CASRPGLAGEQFF. The CDR3 region has the DNA TGTGCCAGCAGACCCGGACTAGCCGGGGAGCAGTTCTTC.

This clonotype was found many times. This chain connects TRBV20-1 to TRBJ1-6; D not certain. This CDR3 comprises 14 residues. The V and J ends lost 6 bases and 3 bases respectively, with 12 bases between them. The germline V gene encodes CDR1 DFQATT and CDR2 SNEGSKA (reference sequence). The CDR3 coding sequence is TGCAGTGCGAAGTATAGCTTCTATAATTCACCCCTCCACTTT. This translates into CSAKYSFYNSPLHF.

The chain combines TRBV24-1 with TRBJ2-1; TRBD1 matches at 7 bases. The CDR3 runs to 17 residues. Germline trimming cut 3 bases from V and 7 bases from J; bases unmatched to any gene: 14. Germline lookup yields CDR1 KGHDR and CDR2 SFDVKD. CDR3 sequence reads: CATSDVEQGTRMNEQFF. The CDR3 DNA sequence: TGTGCCACCAGTGATGTTGAACAGGGGACGAGGATGAATGAGCAGTTCTTC.

This clonotype came up many times. V usage is TRBV29-1 and J usage is TRBJ2-7; 8 bases line up with TRBD1. From germline, CDR1 is SQVTM and CDR2 ANQGSEA. With V trimmed by 4 bases and J by 3 bases, 2 bases remained unmatched. The CDR3 spans 12 residues. Written as DNA, the CDR3 is TGCAGCGTTGGGACAGGGTACTACGAGCAGTACTTC. Translating gives CSVGTGYYEQYF.

The table lists this clonotype with many counts. The chain has TRBV7-9 and TRBJ2-3, with TRBD2 matching 14 bases. CDR1 and CDR2 from the germline V gene are SEHNR and FQNEAQ (reference sequence). The CDR3 has 17 residues. The trim removed 1 base at V and 4 bases at J, leaving 4 bases unmatched. CDR3 residues: CASSLDGTSGSADTQYF. CDR3 nucleotides: TGTGCCAGCAGCTTAGATGGGACTAGCGGGAGCGCAGATACGCAGTATTTT.

The chain couples TRBV29-1 to TRBJ2-5, with D perhaps matching TRBD1 (5 bases). Germline assignment: CDR1 SQVTM and CDR2 ANQGSEA. This CDR3 is 11 amino acids long. V was pared by 5 bases and J by 7 bases, with 11 bases between. CDR3 sequence reads: CSVKPTGTQYF. CDR3 coding DNA: TGCAGCGTTAAACCAACAGGGACCCAGTACTTC.

This clonotype was counted only a few times. This rearrangement joins TRBV10-3 to TRBJ2-7; possible D gene TRBD1, 5 bases. Germline V gene sequence: CDR1 ENHRY, CDR2 SYGVKD. V dropped 2 bases and J dropped 0 bases, with 8 bases sitting between them. CDR3 length: 14 residues. The CDR3 spells CAISEPDTSYEQYF. DNA for the CDR3: TGTGCCATCAGTGAGCCGGACACCTCCTACGAGCAGTACTTC.

This clonotype has at least ten counts. The chain carries TRBV5-1 and TRBJ2-1; D is tentatively TRBD1 or TRBD2 (5 bases each). The CDR3 extends over 17 amino acids. With 0 bases removed from V and 0 bases from J, the gap between germline ends came to 13 bases. Germline V CDR1 and CDR2: SGHRS, YFSETQ. CDR3 bases: TGCGCCAGCAGCTTGGCCGGGACCCGGAGCTCCTACAATGAGCAGTTCTTC. It codes for CASSLAGTRSSYNEQFF.

This clonotype was counted between two and nine times. The V and J genes are TRBV5-1 and TRBJ2-2, with a weak D call TRBD1 (6 bases). V was clipped by 0 bases and J by 0 bases, with 9 bases between them. This CDR3 has 16 residues. Germline loops: CDR1 SGHRS, CDR2 YFSETQ. This chain's CDR3 is CASSLGTATNTGELFF. The CDR3 region has the DNA TGCGCCAGCAGCTTGGGGACAGCTACGAACACCGGGGAGCTGTTTTTT.

This clonotype has ten or more counts. The genes are TRBV12-3 or TRBV12-4 and TRBJ2-7, with 7 nucleotides matching TRBD2. The CDR3 runs 16 residues. V lost 5 bases to trimming and J lost 0 bases; unmatched junction nucleotides: 10. The CDR3 nucleotides read TGTGCCAGCAGTGCCCGTGATAGCGGGTACTCCTACGAGCAGTACTTC. This gives the protein CASSARDSGYSYEQYF.

V is TRBV5-4 and J is TRBJ2-5; tentative D call: TRBD1 (6 bases). Trimming removed 1 base from V and 3 bases from J, with 10 bases in between. The V gene's germline CDR1 is SGHNT and CDR2 YYREEE (reference sequence). The CDR3 covers 14 residues. CDR3 sequence reads: CASSLPGQKETQYF. The CDR3 DNA is TGTGCCAGCAGCTTGCCTGGACAGAAAGAGACCCAGTACTTC.

This clonotype was counted many times. V is TRBV11-2 and J is TRBJ2-2; D unresolved. Looked up from germline, CDR1 is SGHAT and CDR2 is FQNNGV. The CDR3 is made up of 17 amino acids. Trimming took 0 bases from V and 0 from J, leaving 11 bases between them. DNA of the CDR3: TGTGCCAGCAGCTTAGAAGGTCGCAGAGCGAACACCGGGGAGCTGTTTTTT. As protein: CASSLEGRRANTGELFF.

On this clonotype: Just one base apart from a much larger clone, this may be a read error. The chain employs TRBV18 and TRBJ2-3; 8 bases are a match to TRBD2. This CDR3 is 15 amino acids long. J gave up 8 bases and V 3 bases, and 10 bases lay outside the gene matches. In germline, CDR1 is KGHSH, CDR2 LQKENI. The DNA for the CDR3 is TGTGCCAGCTCACCTCGGGGGGGCGAGGCAGTTACGCAGTATTTT. It specifies CASSPRGGEAVTQYF.

This clonotype was seen at least ten times. This chain connects TRBV28 to TRBJ2-7, with D possibly matching TRBD2 (5 bases). Germline CDR1 MDHEN, CDR2 SYDVKM. This CDR3 has 17 amino acids. Deletions cut 7 bases from V and 2 bases from J, with 24 bases between. CDR3 residues: CASTFGGLLRSPYEQYF. CDR3 coding DNA: TGTGCCAGCACCTTTGGAGGCCTTCTACGGAGCCCCTACGAGCAGTACTTC.